Shown below are 19 T cell receptor beta chains from a single sample sequenced in a study of beta chain features in type 1 diabetes. General observations from the study: Shorter TCRB CDR3s, moderately but significantly so, were found in Type 1 diabetes patients in all four CD4+ subsets.

Which antigens these TCRs recognize remains unknown. Isolated RNA was reverse transcribed in full, so expressed TCRB transcripts were sequenced. Only in-frame clones appear in the TCRdb table, and some are missing; sequencing was by immunoSEQ multiplex PCR. The sample carries around 170,000 clones, about 10% recorded once. Sequencing used central memory CD4+ T cells from blood. These receptors were taken from a woman aged 25 to 45 with type 1 diabetes.

This clone was counted between two and nine times. The V and J genes are TRBV9 and TRBJ2-2, with a weak D call TRBD2 (5 bases). The germline V and J ends were trimmed by 4 bases and 5 bases, with 18 bases remaining between them. The CDR3 contains 16 residues. CDR1 SGDLS and CDR2 YYNGEE come from the germline V gene. CDR3 in amino acids: CASSPRGSELTGELFF. The CDR3 coding sequence is TGTGCCAGCAGCCCCCGGGGTAGCGAATTGACCGGGGAGCTGTTTTTT.

The CDR3: CASGGDLDTQYF. CDR3 DNA sequence: TGTGCCAGCGGGGGGGACCTGGATACGCAGTATTTT. The V gene is TRBV9, the J gene TRBJ2-3; 7 bases align to TRBD2. This CDR3 has 12 residues. Germline lookup yields CDR1 SGDLS and CDR2 YYNGEE. Unmatched junction bases numbered 5, after V lost 7 bases and J lost 6 bases.

This clone was found a few times. This chain links TRBV7-6 with TRBJ2-2; D may be TRBD1 (5 bases). Germline V gives CDR1 SGHVS, CDR2 FNYEAQ. The length of the CDR3 is 14 residues. The ends were cut back, 1 base at V and 3 bases at J, with 6 bases in the middle. CDR3 DNA sequence: TGTGCCAGCAGCTTAGGGGGCGACACCGGGGAGCTGTTTTTT. Encoded protein: CASSLGGDTGELFF.

Note on this clone: The junction does not match germline at one end; this may be a read error. The chain combines TRBV7-9 with TRBJ2-2; weak D call: TRBD2 (6 bases). The V gene's germline CDR1 is SEHNR and CDR2 FQNEAQ (reference sequence). CDR3 length: 17 residues. The CDR3 here is CASSQGRGTGNTGELFF. The DNA of the CDR3 is TGCGCCAGCAGCCAAGGCAGAGGGACTGGGAACACCGGGGAGCTGTTTTTT.

Only a few counts were recorded for this clone. The chain has TRBV2 and TRBJ2-7, with D unresolved. Trimming removed 5 bases at V and 2 bases at J, with 4 bases between. Germline CDR1 reads SNHLY; CDR2 reads FYNNEI. CDR3 length: 11 amino acids. The CDR3 here is CASSLAYEQYF. As DNA, the CDR3 is TGTGCCAGCAGTCTCGCCTACGAGCAGTACTTC.

The chain has TRBV29-1 and TRBJ2-1; 15 bases are a match to TRBD2. The CDR3 is made up of 14 amino acids. Trimming cost V 6 bases and J 10 bases; bases outside gene matches: 7. Germline CDR1 reads SQVTM; CDR2 reads ANQGSEA. CDR3 amino acids: CSVGTSGRWVEQFF. The DNA of the CDR3 is TGCAGCGTCGGGACTAGCGGGAGGTGGGTGGAGCAGTTCTTC.

The gene calls are TRBV2 and TRBJ2-1; no definite D call. Germline V lookup: CDR1 SNHLY, CDR2 FYNNEI. This CDR3 is built from 12 residues. Trimming shortened V by 6 bases and J by 3 bases, and 6 bases separated the two germline ends. CDR3 nucleotide sequence: TGTGCCAGCAGACAGAGCTACAATGAGCAGTTCTTC. Encoded protein: CASRQSYNEQFF.

This chain joins TRBV7-8 and TRBJ1-3; D gene unclear. V dropped 5 bases and J dropped 4 bases, with 18 bases sitting between them. In germline, CDR1 is SGHVS, CDR2 FQNEAQ. The CDR3 has 16 residues. The CDR3: CASSISSRGKGNTIYF. CDR3 coding DNA: TGTGCCAGCAGCATATCGTCAAGAGGGAAAGGAAACACCATATATTTT.

This clone has more than one count but fewer than ten. The rearrangement uses TRBV5-1 and TRBJ1-2; D unresolved. The V end was cut by 1 base, the J end by 1 base, with 5 bases between. Germline CDR1 SGHRS, CDR2 YFSETQ. The length of the CDR3 is 13 residues. Written as DNA, the CDR3 is TGCGCCAGCAGCTTGTCCGTTAACTATGGCTACACCTTC. This gives the protein CASSLSVNYGYTF.

This clone was seen a handful of times. This sample includes further DNA sequences coding for the same CDR3. CDR3 DNA sequence: TGCGCCAGCAGCTTTACTAGCGGAGACTACGAGCAGTACTTC. Its translation: CASSFTSGDYEQYF. This chain links TRBV5-1 with TRBJ2-7, with 8 bases matching TRBD2. V dropped 2 bases and J dropped 3; count of bases not matched to a gene: 4. CDR1 is SGHRS, CDR2 YFSETQ, per germline. This CDR3 has 14 residues.

This clone was seen more than once but under ten times. J is TRBJ1-2 and V is TRBV7-8; D unresolved. CDR1 is SGHVS and CDR2 is FQNEAQ in the germline V gene. Trimming shortened V by 2 bases and J by 2 bases, and 9 bases separated the two germline ends. CDR3 length equals 14 residues. The CDR3 spells CASSLSRVNYGYTF. The CDR3 nucleotides are TGTGCCAGCAGCTTATCCCGGGTGAACTATGGCTACACCTTC.

The rearrangement uses TRBV5-1 and TRBJ1-2, with TRBD1 as a possible D gene (5 bases). The CDR3 has 13 residues. Looked up from germline, CDR1 is SGHRS and CDR2 is YFSETQ. V gave up 2 bases and J gave up 3 bases, with 8 bases separating them. DNA of the CDR3: TGCGCCAGCAGCTTTTCGGGGGACTATGGCTACACCTTC. As protein: CASSFSGDYGYTF.

This clone has only a few counts. V and J are TRBV11-2 and TRBJ2-2, with 8 bases lining up with TRBD1. CDR1 is SGHAT and CDR2 is FQNNGV in the germline V gene. The CDR3 has 14 residues. J was trimmed by 4 bases and V by 7 bases; bases with no gene match: 5. DNA for the CDR3: TGTGCCAGCAAGACAGGGGTTATCACCGGGGAGCTGTTTTTT. Translating it yields CASKTGVITGELFF.

This clone has more than one count but fewer than ten. CDR3: CATSRSTRGSYNEQFF. In nucleotides, the CDR3 is TGTGCCACCAGCAGGAGCACACGGGGCTCCTACAATGAGCAGTTCTTC. V is TRBV15 and J is TRBJ2-1; maybe TRBD2 (5 bases). Trimming pared 3 bases from V and 0 bases from J, leaving 12 bases between. This CDR3 comprises 16 residues. Germline CDR1 is LNHNV and CDR2 is YYDKDF (reference sequence).

With respect to this clone: Other DNA sequences within the sample encode an identical CDR3. The chain uses TRBV7-3 and TRBJ2-3; TRBD2 aligns across 7 bases. There are 14 residues in the CDR3. Germline trimming cut 5 bases from V and 1 base from J; bases unmatched to any gene: 3. Germline V lookup: CDR1 SGHTA, CDR2 FQGTGA. In DNA, the CDR3 is TGTGCCAGCAGCCCTGGACTAGGCACAGATACGCAGTATTTT. It yields the protein CASSPGLGTDTQYF.

The chain combines TRBV13 with TRBJ2-3, with a possible D match to TRBD2 (6 bases). V lost 10 bases and J lost 6, with 11 bases in between. There are 11 residues in the CDR3. CDR1 and CDR2 from the germline V gene are PRHDT and FYEKMQ (reference sequence). CDR3 amino acids: CANNRGDTQYF. CDR3 DNA: TGTGCCAATAACCGGGGGGATACGCAGTATTTT.

The chain recombines TRBV18 with TRBJ2-7, with 8 nucleotides matching TRBD1. Losses at the gene ends were 4 bases for V and 5 bases for J; bases not matched to a gene: 4. The CDR3 is 13 residues long. The germline gives CDR1 KGHSH, CDR2 LQKENI. This CDR3 reads CASSRQGFDEQYF. In nucleotides, the CDR3 is TGTGCCAGCTCACGACAGGGGTTCGACGAGCAGTACTTC.

The chain joins TRBV5-1 to TRBJ2-1, with TRBD2 identical over 8 bases. The CDR3 consists of 15 residues. Looked up from germline, CDR1 is SGHRS and CDR2 is YFSETQ. The J segment lost 2 bases and the V segment lost 2 bases, leaving 3 bases of the junction unmatched. CDR3 bases: TGCGCCAGCAGCTTCCTAGCGGGTCCCTACAATGAGCAGTTCTTC. This encodes CASSFLAGPYNEQFF.

The chain couples TRBV13 to TRBJ2-1; 12 bases map to TRBD2. Germline values: CDR1 PRHDT, CDR2 FYEKMQ (reference sequence). V was pared by 2 bases and J by 0 bases, with 5 bases of the junction left unmatched. CDR3 length equals 18 residues. The CDR3 nucleotides are TGTGCCAGCAGCTTACCCCGACTAGCGGGAGACTCCTACAATGAGCAGTTCTTC. Amino acid sequence: CASSLPRLAGDSYNEQFF.